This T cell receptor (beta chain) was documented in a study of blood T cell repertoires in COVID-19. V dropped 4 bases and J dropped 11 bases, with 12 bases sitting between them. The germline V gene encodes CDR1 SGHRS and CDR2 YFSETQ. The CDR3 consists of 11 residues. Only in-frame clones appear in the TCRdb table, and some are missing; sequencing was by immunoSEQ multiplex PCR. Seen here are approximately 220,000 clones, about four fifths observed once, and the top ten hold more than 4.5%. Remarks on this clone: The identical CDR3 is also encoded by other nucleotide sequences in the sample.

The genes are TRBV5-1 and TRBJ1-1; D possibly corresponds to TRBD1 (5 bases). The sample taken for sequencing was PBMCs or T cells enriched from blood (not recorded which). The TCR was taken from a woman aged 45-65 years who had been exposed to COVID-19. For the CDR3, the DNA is TGCGCCAGCAGCCTGGGGGGAGAGGCTTTCTTT. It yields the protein CASSLGGEAFF.